This T cell receptor (beta chain) came from a study of blood T cell repertoires in COVID-19. Overall study context: There were acute and convalescent COVID-19 samples, and they came from the United States, Italy and Spain.

Per the original data handling: For nucleated cells, counts were estimated from reference gene primer amplification. Profiled with immunoSEQ multiplex PCR; TCRdb holds only in-frame clones, not every one. Clone size and the V and J calls come from that table; the DNA yielded D and trimming. The sample has over 400,000 clones, 80% to 90% seen once. V shed 3 bases and J shed 0 bases, with 14 bases lying between them. CDR1 KGHSH and CDR2 LQKENI come from the germline V gene. This CDR3 comprises 16 residues. Source material: PBMCs or T cells enriched from blood (not recorded which). The rearrangement uses TRBV18 and TRBJ1-1; D is ambiguous. The TCR was taken from a woman aged 60-70 years who had recovered from COVID-19. The CDR3 DNA reads TGTGCCAGCTCACCTCAGGCTCTGAGAGTGAACACTGAAGCTTTCTTT. This sequence encodes CASSPQALRVNTEAFF. Supplemented by reference TRBV18 and TRBJ1-1, the full variable domain reads NAGVMQNPRHLVRRRGQEARLRCSPMKGHSHVYWYRQLPEEGLKFMVYLQKENIIDESGMPKERFSAEFPKEGPSILRIQQVVRGDSAAYFCASSPQALRVNTEAFFGQGTRLTVV.